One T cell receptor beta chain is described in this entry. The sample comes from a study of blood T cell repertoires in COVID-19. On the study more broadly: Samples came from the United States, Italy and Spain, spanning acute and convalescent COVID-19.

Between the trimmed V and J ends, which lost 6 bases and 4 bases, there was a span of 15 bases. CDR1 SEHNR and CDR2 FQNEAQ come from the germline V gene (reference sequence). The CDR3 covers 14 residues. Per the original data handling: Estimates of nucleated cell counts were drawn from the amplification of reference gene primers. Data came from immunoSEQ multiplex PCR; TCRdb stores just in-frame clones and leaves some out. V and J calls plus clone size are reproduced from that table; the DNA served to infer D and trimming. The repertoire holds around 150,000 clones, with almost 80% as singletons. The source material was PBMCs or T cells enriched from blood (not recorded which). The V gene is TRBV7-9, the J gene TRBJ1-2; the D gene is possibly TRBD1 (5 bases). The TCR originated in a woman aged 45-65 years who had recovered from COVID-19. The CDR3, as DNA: TGTGCCAGCAGTGTAGACAGCGATCTCTATGGCTACACCTTC. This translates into CASSVDSDLYGYTF.